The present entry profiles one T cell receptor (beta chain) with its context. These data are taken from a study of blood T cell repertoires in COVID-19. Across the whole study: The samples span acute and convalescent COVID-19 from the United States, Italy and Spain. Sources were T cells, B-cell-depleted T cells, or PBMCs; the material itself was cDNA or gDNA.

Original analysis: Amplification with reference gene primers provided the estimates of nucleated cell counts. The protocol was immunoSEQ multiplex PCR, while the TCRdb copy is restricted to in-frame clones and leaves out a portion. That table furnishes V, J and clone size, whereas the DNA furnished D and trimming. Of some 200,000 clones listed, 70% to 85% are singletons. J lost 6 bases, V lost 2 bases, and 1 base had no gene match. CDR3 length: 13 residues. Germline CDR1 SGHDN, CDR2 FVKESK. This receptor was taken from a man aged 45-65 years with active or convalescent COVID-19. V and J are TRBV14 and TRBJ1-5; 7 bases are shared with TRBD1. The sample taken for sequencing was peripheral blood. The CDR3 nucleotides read TGTGCCAGCAGCCAAAACAGGGGTCAGCCCCAGCATTTT. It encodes CASSQNRGQPQHF.